The present TCR beta chain was sequenced within a study of blood T cell repertoires in COVID-19. Study-level background: PBMCs, B-cell-depleted T cells, or T cells were the source of the cDNA or gDNA that made up the material.

The authors' processing: Amplification of reference gene primers was used by the study to estimate nucleated cell counts. Produced via immunoSEQ multiplex PCR; TCRdb's table is partial and in-frame only. For V, J and clone size, that table is used; D and trimming come from the DNA. This table has 100,000 to 120,000 clones, nearly 90% appearing once. Sample: peripheral blood. This TCR derives from a human donor in a cohort sampled during active COVID-19.

CDR3 loop: CASSIQGGFGNEQFF. The CDR3 DNA reads as TGTGCCAGTAGTATACAGGGAGGGTTTGGCAATGAGCAGTTCTTC. The V and J genes are TRBV19 and TRBJ2-1; 7 bases align to TRBD2. CDR3 length equals 15 residues. V lost 2 bases to trimming and J lost 6 bases; unmatched junction nucleotides: 7. Germline CDR1 reads LNHDA; CDR2 reads SQIVND (reference sequence).